These 31 T cell receptor beta chains share one sample of origin, sequenced in a study of identical twins. TCRdb ran MiXCR on the 5' RACE reads and lists one entry per CDR3 protein. The sample consists of about 900,000 distinct CDR3 sequences, 10% to 15% of them appearing once. These same data were also listed under a study on yellow fever vaccine responses in identical twins.

Sequenced input: PBMCs. The receptors here all came from a woman under 30 in good health.

The chain recombines TRBV15 with TRBJ2-2; D perhaps matches TRBD2 (7 bases). Per the germline V gene, CDR1 is LNHNV and CDR2 is YYDKDF (reference sequence). This CDR3 comprises 13 residues. Trimming left V 9 bases short and J 0 bases short, with 8 bases between. The CDR3 coding sequence is TGTGCCACGGGGGGGCCGAACACCGGGGAGCTGTTTTTT. Its translation is CATGGPNTGELFF.

The chain links TRBV28 to TRBJ2-1; the D is unclear. Trimming left V 4 bases short and J 12 bases short, with 10 bases between. CDR1 MDHEN and CDR2 SYDVKM come from the germline V gene. This CDR3 contains 11 residues. CDR3 sequence (DNA): TGTGCCAGCAGTTCTCTACTCGGGCAGTTCTTC. Its translation: CASSSLLGQFF.

This clonotype was recorded many times. This chain connects TRBV12-3 or TRBV12-4 to TRBJ1-2, with D unclear. This CDR3 contains 12 residues. The V end lost 1 base, the J end lost 7 bases, and 7 bases lay between the germline ends. The CDR3 coding sequence is TGTGCCAGCAGTTTAGAGGGAAGTGGCTACACCTTC. Encoded protein: CASSLEGSGYTF.

This clonotype turned up a few times. The J gene is TRBJ2-2, the V gene TRBV28, with 7 bases matching TRBD2. CDR1 MDHEN and CDR2 SYDVKM come from the germline V gene. The CDR3 runs to 16 residues. V lost 4 bases, J lost 3 bases, and 8 bases stayed unmatched. The CDR3 nucleotides are TGTGCCAGCAGTTCCCTGGGGGGGTTCGACACCGGGGAGCTGTTTTTT. Amino acids: CASSSLGGFDTGELFF.

The gene calls are TRBV4-1 and TRBJ2-7; D perhaps matches TRBD1 (6 bases). This CDR3 comprises 16 residues. V shed 1 base and J shed 3 bases, with 16 bases lying between them. Germline CDR1 and CDR2: MGHRA and YSYEKL. The CDR3 DNA follows: TGCGCCAGCAGCCAAGCATCTCGGGACACGCTCTACGAGCAGTACGTC. Residues: CASSQASRDTLYEQYV.

The chain employs TRBV6-5 and TRBJ1-6; 9 bases fit TRBD1. V lost 2 bases to trimming and J lost 7 bases; unmatched junction nucleotides: 6. The germline V gene has CDR1 MNHEY and CDR2 SVGAGI. CDR3 length: 16 residues. The CDR3 nucleotides read TGTGCCAGCAGTTACGGCTTCGGGACAGGGAATTCACCCCTCCACTTT. Protein: CASSYGFGTGNSPLHF.

The rearrangement links TRBV29-1 to TRBJ2-1; TRBD2 aligns across 16 bases. The CDR3 loop spans 17 amino acids. After removal of 1 base from V and 8 bases from J, the junction contained 8 bases not matched to a gene. Looked up from germline, CDR1 is SQVTM and CDR2 is ANQGSEA. CDR3 DNA: TGCAGCGTTGAAGGGGGACTAGCGGGAGGGCCCTCGGATGAGCAGTTCTTC. This encodes CSVEGGLAGGPSDEQFF.

The rearrangement links TRBV10-3 to TRBJ2-1; 12 bases align to TRBD2. The CDR3 is 17 residues long. CDR1 is ENHRY, CDR2 SYGVKD, per germline. The V gene end was trimmed by 2 bases and the J gene end by 0 bases; junction bases not matched to a gene: 2. The CDR3 nucleotides read TGTGCCATCAGTGAGACTAGCGGGAGGAACTCCTACAATGAGCAGTTCTTC. Its translation: CAISETSGRNSYNEQFF.

The V and J genes are TRBV4-2 and TRBJ2-3; 8 bases map to TRBD1. Germline V gene data show CDR1 as LGHNA and CDR2 as YNFKEQ. The CDR3 loop spans 16 amino acids. Unmatched junction bases numbered 7, after V lost 2 bases and J lost 3 bases. The CDR3 DNA sequence: TGTGCCAGCAGCCAACACAGGGGGGAAGGTACAGATACGCAGTATTTT. The encoded protein is CASSQHRGEGTDTQYF.

In its sample, this clonotype was seen a few times. V is TRBV20-1 and J is TRBJ2-7; 13 bases map to TRBD2. The germline V gene encodes CDR1 DFQATT and CDR2 SNEGSKA (reference sequence). This CDR3 spans 13 amino acids. The V and J ends lost 1 base and 6 bases, in that order; junction bases with no gene match: 0. CDR3 in DNA: TGCAGTGCTAGAGGGACTAGCGGGGGCGAGCAGTACGTC. This codes for CSARGTSGGEQYV.

The genes are TRBV6-1 and TRBJ2-1; the D gene is possibly TRBD1 (5 bases). Trimming removed 6 bases from V and 5 bases from J, with 11 bases in between. This CDR3 contains 13 residues. Per germline, CDR1 MNHNS and CDR2 SASEGT. The CDR3 coding sequence is TGTGCCAGCAGGGACACCCTCGACAATGAGCAGTTCTTC. It yields the protein CASRDTLDNEQFF.

This chain connects TRBV4-2 to TRBJ2-7; weak D call: TRBD1 (5 bases). CDR3 length: 17 residues. The germline CDR1 and CDR2 sequences are LGHNA and YNFKEQ. With 0 bases removed from V and 2 bases from J, the gap between germline ends came to 17 bases. The CDR3 region has the DNA TGTGCCAGCAGCCAAGAGGTCCATAATCCAGGGCCCTACGAGCAGTACTTC. Protein product: CASSQEVHNPGPYEQYF.

Only a few counts were recorded for this clonotype. The V call is TRBV9, the J call TRBJ1-2; D is uncertain. Germline CDR1 reads SGDLS; CDR2 reads YYNGEE. The CDR3 has 10 residues. V lost 5 bases and J lost 12, with 11 bases in between. The CDR3 nucleotides read TGTGCCAGCAGTACCCGGGAGGACACCTTC. It yields the protein CASSTREDTF.

This sequence joins TRBV3-1 and TRBJ2-7; 9 nucleotides line up with TRBD2. This CDR3 comprises 15 residues. V gave up 4 bases and J gave up 4 bases; unmatched junction bases: 8. Per the germline V gene, CDR1 is LGHDT and CDR2 is YNNKEL (reference sequence). The CDR3 spells CASSRTPSGAYEQYV. CDR3 bases: TGTGCCAGCAGCCGTACCCCTAGCGGGGCGTACGAGCAGTACGTC.

This clonotype has a count of ten or more. This chain connects TRBV12-3 or TRBV12-4 to TRBJ2-1; 10 bases line up with TRBD1. This CDR3 has 14 residues. After removal of 3 bases from V and 7 bases from J, the junction contained 3 bases not matched to a gene. In DNA form, the CDR3 reads TGTGCCAGCAGTTTGGGGACAGGGGTGAATGAGCAGTTCTTC. Encoded protein: CASSLGTGVNEQFF.

The chain carries TRBV9 and TRBJ2-2; D possibly uses TRBD1 or TRBD2 (6 bases each). V gave up 8 bases and J gave up 3 bases, with 14 bases separating them. CDR1 is SGDLS and CDR2 is YYNGEE in the germline V gene. This CDR3 is 14 amino acids long. The CDR3 loop is CASRGDGHTGELFF. The DNA for the CDR3 is TGTGCCAGTAGGGGGGACGGCCACACCGGGGAGCTGTTTTTT.

V gene TRBV10-3 combines with J gene TRBJ2-7, with D possibly TRBD2 on 6 matching bases. Trimming stripped 3 bases from V and 7 bases from J, with 13 bases between. Germline values: CDR1 ENHRY, CDR2 SYGVKD. The length of the CDR3 is 13 residues. Here the CDR3 DNA reads TGTGCCATCAGTGAAGATCCCCGGGGGGAGCAGTACGTC. Translating gives CAISEDPRGEQYV.

This clonotype has more than one count but fewer than ten. The V and J genes are TRBV7-9 and TRBJ2-2; 11 nucleotides align to TRBD2. The junction had 6 bases not matched to a gene; V was cut back by 5 bases and J by 4 bases. This CDR3 contains 16 residues. CDR1 and CDR2 from the germline V gene are SEHNR and FQNEAQ (reference sequence). The CDR3 DNA is TGTGCCAGCAGCGCCTCTCTAGCGGGAGGCACCGGGGAGCTGTTTTTT. Protein sequence: CASSASLAGGTGELFF.

The chain recombines TRBV28 with TRBJ1-4, with D tentatively TRBD1 (6 bases). Trimming took 5 bases from V and 8 from J, leaving 18 bases between them. The germline gives CDR1 MDHEN, CDR2 SYDVKM. The CDR3 extends over 15 amino acids. CDR3 residues: CASSPRPGVYEKLFF. DNA of the CDR3: TGTGCCAGCAGTCCAAGGCCAGGGGTATACGAAAAACTGTTTTTT.

This clonotype was found a few times. This chain uses TRBV10-3 with TRBJ2-7; D may be TRBD1 or TRBD2 (6 bases each). From germline, CDR1 is ENHRY and CDR2 SYGVKD. The V gene lost 3 bases and the J gene lost 7 bases, with 13 bases spanning the gap. The CDR3 is made up of 13 amino acids. Here the CDR3 reads CAISERERGEQYF. In DNA, the CDR3 is TGTGCCATCAGTGAACGGGAGAGGGGGGAGCAGTACTTC.

This clonotype was seen a handful of times. This rearrangement joins TRBV7-9 to TRBJ2-3; 9 bases align to TRBD2. Germline V lookup: CDR1 SEHNR, CDR2 FQNEAQ (reference sequence). With V trimmed by 5 bases and J by 4 bases, 10 bases remained unmatched. This CDR3 spans 16 amino acids. For the CDR3, the DNA is TGTGCCAGCAGCCCGCGGGCGGGAGGGAGCGCAGATACGCAGTATTTT. Encoded protein: CASSPRAGGSADTQYF.

This clonotype has a handful of counts. The V gene is TRBV28, the J gene TRBJ2-7; D tentatively reads TRBD1 or TRBD2 (5 bases each). The CDR3 runs to 12 residues. Per the germline V gene, CDR1 is MDHEN and CDR2 is SYDVKM. V was pared by 10 bases and J by 0 bases, with 10 bases between. The CDR3 DNA is TGTGCCACCAGAGGGGCCTCCTACGAGCAGTACGTC. It codes for CATRGASYEQYV.

The sample holds a few counts of this clonotype. The chain links TRBV12-3 or TRBV12-4 to TRBJ2-5, with D tentatively TRBD2 (6 bases). This CDR3 contains 14 residues. Trimming removed 2 bases at V and 1 base at J, with 8 bases between. CDR3 nucleotide sequence: TGTGCCAGCAGTTTATCTAGCGCCCAAGAGACCCAGTACTTC. Translated: CASSLSSAQETQYF.

The chain has TRBV28 and TRBJ2-1; D may match TRBD1 or TRBD2 (6 bases each). The CDR3 sequence is 17 residues long. The V end lost 2 bases, the J end lost 1 base, and 15 bases lay between the germline ends. Germline loops: CDR1 MDHEN, CDR2 SYDVKM. CDR3 region: CASSLVGGLKSYNEQFF. The CDR3 DNA reads as TGTGCCAGCAGTTTAGTGGGGGGCCTAAAGTCCTACAATGAGCAGTTCTTC. Variable domain in full (rest from reference TRBV28 and TRBJ2-1): DVKVTQSSRYLVKRTGEKVFLECVQDMDHENMFWYRQDPGLGLRLIYFSYDVKMKEKGDIPEGYSVSREKKERFSLILESASTNQTSMYLCASSLVGGLKSYNEQFFGPGTRLTVL.

There are many counts of this clonotype. This sequence joins TRBV28 and TRBJ2-5; tentative D call: TRBD2 (6 bases). Trimming removed 6 bases from V and 2 bases from J, with 16 bases in between. The germline V gene encodes CDR1 MDHEN and CDR2 SYDVKM. This CDR3 contains 15 residues. The CDR3 protein is CASRRRGAWQETQYF. Written as DNA, the CDR3 is TGTGCCAGCAGGAGGAGGGGAGCCTGGCAAGAGACCCAGTACTTC. Full variable domain (outside the CDR3, taken from reference TRBV28 and TRBJ2-5): DVKVTQSSRYLVKRTGEKVFLECVQDMDHENMFWYRQDPGLGLRLIYFSYDVKMKEKGDIPEGYSVSREKKERFSLILESASTNQTSMYLCASRRRGAWQETQYFGPGTRLLVL.

The chain employs TRBV27 and TRBJ2-1; possible D gene TRBD2, 6 bases. Germline V CDR1 and CDR2: MNHEY, SMNVEV (reference sequence). V was shortened by 6 bases and J by 5 bases, with 17 bases between the two germline ends. The CDR3 has 15 residues. CDR3 sequence: CASSPVSGVDNEQFF. The DNA of the CDR3 is TGTGCCAGCAGCCCAGTTAGCGGAGTTGACAATGAGCAGTTCTTC.

This clonotype was detected only a few times. This rearrangement joins TRBV24-1 to TRBJ2-6, with 13 bases fitting TRBD2. Germline V gene data show CDR1 as KGHDR and CDR2 as SFDVKD. The CDR3 contains 18 residues. The junction had 4 bases not matched to a gene; V was cut back by 4 bases and J by 2 bases. In DNA, the CDR3 is TGTGCCACCAGTGACCGGACTAGCGGGAGAGCTGGGGCCAACGTCCTGACTTTC. Translating it yields CATSDRTSGRAGANVLTF.

This clonotype was counted many times. The chain links TRBV12-3 or TRBV12-4 to TRBJ2-1; D may be TRBD1 (6 bases). The CDR3 extends over 17 amino acids. Trimming took off 6 bases at V and 7 bases at J, with 25 bases between the two ends. The CDR3 spells CASSNQPPGVGGNEQFF. In DNA form, the CDR3 reads TGTGCCAGCAGCAATCAGCCTCCAGGGGTGGGTGGTAATGAGCAGTTCTTC.

In this sample, this clonotype turned up a few times. The chain is built from TRBV20-1 and TRBJ1-1; D unresolved. The CDR3 is 14 amino acids. The germline gives CDR1 DFQATT, CDR2 SNEGSKA (reference sequence). Trimming cost V 2 bases and J 5 bases, with 15 bases left between them. CDR3 bases: TGCAGTGCTAGACCGGGCGCAGGAGGGACTGAAGCTTTCTTT. Residues: CSARPGAGGTEAFF.

This clonotype turned up a few times. The chain has TRBV7-9 and TRBJ2-2; 11 bases agree with TRBD2. This CDR3 is 15 amino acids long. J gave up 3 bases and V 5 bases, and 2 bases lay outside the gene matches. Per the germline V gene, CDR1 is SEHNR and CDR2 is FQNEAQ (reference sequence). CDR3 region: CASSPTSGDTGELFF. CDR3 sequence (DNA): TGTGCCAGCAGCCCGACTAGCGGGGACACCGGGGAGCTGTTTTTT. Based on the CDR3 plus reference TRBV7-9 and TRBJ2-2, the full variable domain is DTGVSQNPRHKITKRGQNVTFRCDPISEHNRLYWYRQTLGQGPEFLTYFQNEAQLEKSRLLSDRFSAERPKGSFSTLEIQRTEQGDSAMYLCASSPTSGDTGELFFGEGSRLTVL.

V is TRBV3-1 and J is TRBJ2-2; 7 positions match TRBD2. The CDR3 has 18 residues. V lost 1 base, J lost 2 bases, and 10 bases stayed unmatched. CDR1 and CDR2 from the germline V gene are LGHDT and YNNKEL (reference sequence). CDR3 in amino acids: CASSQVGLAAINTGELFF. CDR3 sequence (DNA): TGTGCCAGCAGCCAAGTGGGGCTAGCGGCTATAAACACCGGGGAGCTGTTTTTT.